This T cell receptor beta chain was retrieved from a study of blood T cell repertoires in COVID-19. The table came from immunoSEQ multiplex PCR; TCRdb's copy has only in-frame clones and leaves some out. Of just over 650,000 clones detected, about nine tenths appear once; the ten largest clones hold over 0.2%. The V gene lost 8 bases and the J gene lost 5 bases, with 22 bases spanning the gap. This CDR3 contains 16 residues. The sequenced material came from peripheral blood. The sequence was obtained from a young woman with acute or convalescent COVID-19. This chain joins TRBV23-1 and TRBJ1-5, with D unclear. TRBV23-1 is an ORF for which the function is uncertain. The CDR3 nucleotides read TGCGCCAGCCCCCGAGATAAAGAACAGCGGTATCAGCCCCAGCATTTT. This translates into CASPRDKEQRYQPQHF.